This TCR beta chain was identified during a study of T cell responses to AZD1222 COVID-19 vaccine. Trimming pared 1 base from V and 8 bases from J, leaving 9 bases between. CDR1 is MNHEY and CDR2 is SVGEGT in the germline V gene. The CDR3 is 13 amino acids. TCRdb's table, derived via immunoSEQ multiplex PCR, lists solely in-frame clones and lacks some. This table holds 150,000 or so clones, around nine tenths found once. The chain couples TRBV6-2 or TRBV6-3 to TRBJ2-1, with D unclear. The sequenced sample was peripheral blood, obtained on day 0 of AZD1222 vaccination. The TCR originated in an adult in good health. The DNA of the CDR3 is TGTGCCAGCAGTTACTTAGCCACCGATGAGCAGTTCTTC. Protein: CASSYLATDEQFF.